These T cell receptor beta chains were read from a single sample in a study of OX40 agonist ivuxolimab in advanced cancers. Profiled with immunoSEQ multiplex PCR; TCRdb holds only in-frame clones, not every one. The sample gives about 130,000 clones, roughly nine tenths of which show up once; around 0.99% is in the top ten. The sample in question was CD4+ or CD8+ T cells sorted from blood, obtained in a trial of the OX40 agonist ivuxolimab. The receptor set was obtained from an adult with an advanced solid tumor such as melanoma, head and neck, liver or kidney cancer. The CDR3 runs from the conserved cysteine through the conserved F or W. Fields, in order: V gene, J gene, CDR3 protein.

TRBV9,TRBJ1-2,CASSGTGGAGGYTF
TRBV7-7,TRBJ2-2,CASSPGLAGGATGELFF
TRBV9,TRBJ2-7,CASSGTGGEQYF
TRBV30,TRBJ1-5,CAWSVAGGNQPQHF
TRBV27,TRBJ1-5,CASGTGLGRNQPQHF
TRBV5-1,TRBJ1-5,CASSLSQNQPQHF
TRBV29-1,TRBJ2-1,CSVEAGPNNEQFF
TRBV11-2,TRBJ2-3,CASSWGVLVTDTQYF
TRBV10-3,TRBJ2-7,CAISEPGRSYEQYF
TRBV28,TRBJ2-1,CASSPPAGQAVRMGDNEQFF
TRBV28,TRBJ1-2,CASGSEGAPGARGYTF
TRBV14,TRBJ2-7,CASSQVNGYEQYF
TRBV7-2,TRBJ2-5,CASSLTGTSGRETQYF
TRBV9,TRBJ2-5,CASSVQDGQETQYF
TRBV19,TRBJ1-1,CASSFTGPTEAFF